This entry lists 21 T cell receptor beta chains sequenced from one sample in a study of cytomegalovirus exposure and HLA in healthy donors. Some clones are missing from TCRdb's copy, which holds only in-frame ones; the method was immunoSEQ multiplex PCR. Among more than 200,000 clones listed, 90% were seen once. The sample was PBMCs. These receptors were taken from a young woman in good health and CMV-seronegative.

DNA for the CDR3: TGCAGCGTTAGGGGGATCGGGACTAATACCTACGAGCAGTACTTC. Translation: CSVRGIGTNTYEQYF. This rearrangement joins TRBV29-1 to TRBJ2-7; D might be TRBD2 (7 bases). V shed 5 bases and J shed 2 bases, with 19 bases lying between them. Germline V gene data show CDR1 as SQVTM and CDR2 as ANQGSEA. The CDR3 has 15 residues.

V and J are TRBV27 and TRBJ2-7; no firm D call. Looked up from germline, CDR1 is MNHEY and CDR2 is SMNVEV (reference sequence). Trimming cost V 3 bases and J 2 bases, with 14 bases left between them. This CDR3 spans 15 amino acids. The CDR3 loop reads CASSLMRTAAYEQYF. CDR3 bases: TGTGCCAGCAGTTTGATGAGAACAGCTGCCTACGAGCAGTACTTC.

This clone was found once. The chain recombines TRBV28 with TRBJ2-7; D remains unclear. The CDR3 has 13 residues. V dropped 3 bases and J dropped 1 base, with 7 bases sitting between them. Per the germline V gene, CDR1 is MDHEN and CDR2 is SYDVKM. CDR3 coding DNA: TGTGCCAGCAGTTTTTCCTGGTCCTACGAGCAGTACTTC. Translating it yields CASSFSWSYEQYF.

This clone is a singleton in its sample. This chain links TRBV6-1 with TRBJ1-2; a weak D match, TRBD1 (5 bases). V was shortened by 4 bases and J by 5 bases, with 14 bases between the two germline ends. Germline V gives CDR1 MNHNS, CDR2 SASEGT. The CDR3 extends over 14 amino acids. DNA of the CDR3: TGTGCCAGCAGTGGGACATCGCCTCCTTATGGCTACACCTTC. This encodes CASSGTSPPYGYTF.

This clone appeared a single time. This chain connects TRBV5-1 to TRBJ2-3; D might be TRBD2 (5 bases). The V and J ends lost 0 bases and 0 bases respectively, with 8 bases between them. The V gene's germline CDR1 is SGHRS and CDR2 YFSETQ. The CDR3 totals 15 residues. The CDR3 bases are TGCGCCAGCAGCTTGGCCGGACTTAGCACAGATACGCAGTATTTT. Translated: CASSLAGLSTDTQYF. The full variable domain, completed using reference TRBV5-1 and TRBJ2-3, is KAGVTQTPRYLIKTRGQQVTLSCSPISGHRSVSWYQQTPGQGLQFLFEYFSETQRNKGNFPGRFSGRQFSNSRSEMNVSTLELGDSALYLCASSLAGLSTDTQYFGPGTRLTVL.

The chain's CDR3 is CASSPSRRDRTGYGAGELFF. The CDR3, as DNA: TGTGCCAGCAGCCCCTCCCGCCGGGACAGGACGGGGTATGGAGCCGGGGAGCTGTTTTTT. The chain is built from TRBV11-3 and TRBJ2-2; the match to TRBD1 covers 8 bases. Losses at the gene ends were 5 bases for V and 6 bases for J; bases not matched to a gene: 23. CDR3 length: 20 amino acids. Germline V gene lookup returns CDR1 SGHNT and CDR2 YENEEA.

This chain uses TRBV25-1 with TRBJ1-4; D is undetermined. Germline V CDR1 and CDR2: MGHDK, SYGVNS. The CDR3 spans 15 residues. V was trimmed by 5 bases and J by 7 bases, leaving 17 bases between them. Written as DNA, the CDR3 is TGTGCCAGCAGTTTTGGGAAACTCAGCATTGAAAAACTGTTTTTT. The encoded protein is CASSFGKLSIEKLFF.

In DNA, the CDR3 is TGCGCCAGCAGCCAAGACGCCGACCTAGCGGGCTCCTACAATGAGCAGTTCTTC. Amino acids: CASSQDADLAGSYNEQFF. The rearrangement links TRBV4-3 to TRBJ2-1; 8 bases align to TRBD2. The V gene end was trimmed by 0 bases and the J gene end by 0 bases; junction bases not matched to a gene: 7. The CDR3 contains 18 residues. Germline V gene sequence: CDR1 LGHNA, CDR2 YSLEER.

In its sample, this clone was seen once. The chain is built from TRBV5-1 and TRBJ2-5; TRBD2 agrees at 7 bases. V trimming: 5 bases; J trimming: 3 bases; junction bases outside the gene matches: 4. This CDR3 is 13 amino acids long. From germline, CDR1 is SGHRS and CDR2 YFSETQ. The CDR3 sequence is CASRSSGKETQYF. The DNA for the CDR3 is TGCGCCAGCAGGTCTAGCGGAAAAGAGACCCAGTACTTC.

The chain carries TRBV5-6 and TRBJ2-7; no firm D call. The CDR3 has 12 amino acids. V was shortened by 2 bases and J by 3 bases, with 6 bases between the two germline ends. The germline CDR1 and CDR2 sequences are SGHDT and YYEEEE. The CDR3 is CASSFLDYEQYF. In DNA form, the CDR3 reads TGTGCCAGCAGCTTCTTGGACTACGAGCAGTACTTC.

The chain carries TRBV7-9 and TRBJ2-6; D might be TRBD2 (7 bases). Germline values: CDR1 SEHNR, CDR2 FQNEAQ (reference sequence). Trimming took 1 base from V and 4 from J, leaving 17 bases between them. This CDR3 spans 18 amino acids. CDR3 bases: TGTGCCAGCAGCTTAGTCGGGGCGGGGGCGGCCGGGGCCAACGTCCTGACTTTC. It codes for CASSLVGAGAAGANVLTF.

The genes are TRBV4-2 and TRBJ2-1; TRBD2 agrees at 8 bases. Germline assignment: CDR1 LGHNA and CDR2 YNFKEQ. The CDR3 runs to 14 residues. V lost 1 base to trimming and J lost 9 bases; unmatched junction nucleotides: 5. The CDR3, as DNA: TGTGCCAGCAGCCAAGGGTCAACTAGCGGTGAGCAGTTCTTC. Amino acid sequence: CASSQGSTSGEQFF.

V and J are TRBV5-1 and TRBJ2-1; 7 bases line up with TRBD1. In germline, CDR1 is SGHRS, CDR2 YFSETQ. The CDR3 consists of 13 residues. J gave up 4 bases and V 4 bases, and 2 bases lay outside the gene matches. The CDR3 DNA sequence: TGCGCCAGCAGCGGGACAGATTACAATGAGCAGTTCTTC. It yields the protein CASSGTDYNEQFF.

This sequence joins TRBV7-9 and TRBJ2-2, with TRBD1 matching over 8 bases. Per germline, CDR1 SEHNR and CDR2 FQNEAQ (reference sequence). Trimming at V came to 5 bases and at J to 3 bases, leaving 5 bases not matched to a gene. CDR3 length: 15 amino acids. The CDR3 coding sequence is TGTGCCAGCAGCGCCCGGGACAGGCACACCGGGGAGCTGTTTTTT. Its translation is CASSARDRHTGELFF.

The CDR3 spells CASSLADQGPYEQYF. CDR3 bases: TGTGCCAGCAGCTTGGCCGATCAGGGCCCCTACGAGCAGTACTTC. This chain connects TRBV5-6 to TRBJ2-7, with a possible D match to TRBD1 (5 bases). The CDR3 loop spans 15 amino acids. Germline loops: CDR1 SGHDT, CDR2 YYEEEE. The V end lost 0 bases, the J end lost 2 bases, and 12 bases lay between the germline ends. Filled out from reference TRBV5-6 and TRBJ2-7, the complete variable domain reads DAGVTQSPTHLIKTRGQQVTLRCSPKSGHDTVSWYQQALGQGPQFIFQYYEEEERQRGNFPDRFSGHQFPNYSSELNVNALLLGDSALYLCASSLADQGPYEQYFGPGTRLTVT.

The CDR3 loop is CASSLVGAHEQYF. CDR3 in DNA: TGCGCCAGCAGCTTGGTTGGGGCCCACGAGCAGTACTTC. The rearrangement joins TRBV5-1 to TRBJ2-7, with D maybe TRBD1 (5 bases). Trimming left V 0 bases short and J 5 bases short, with 9 bases between. The V gene's germline CDR1 is SGHRS and CDR2 YFSETQ. The CDR3 contains 13 residues.

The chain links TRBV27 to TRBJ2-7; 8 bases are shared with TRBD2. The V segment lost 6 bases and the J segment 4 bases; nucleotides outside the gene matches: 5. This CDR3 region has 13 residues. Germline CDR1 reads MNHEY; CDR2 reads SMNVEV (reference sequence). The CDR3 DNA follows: TGTGCCAGCAGGGCGGGAGGAAGGTACGAGCAGTACTTC. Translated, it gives CASRAGGRYEQYF.

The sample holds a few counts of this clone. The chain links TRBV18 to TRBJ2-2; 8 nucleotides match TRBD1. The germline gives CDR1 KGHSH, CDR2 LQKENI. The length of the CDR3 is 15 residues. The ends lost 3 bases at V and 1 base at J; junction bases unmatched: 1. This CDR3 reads CASSPGTGNTGELFF. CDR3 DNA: TGTGCCAGCTCACCCGGGACAGGGAACACCGGGGAGCTGTTTTTT.

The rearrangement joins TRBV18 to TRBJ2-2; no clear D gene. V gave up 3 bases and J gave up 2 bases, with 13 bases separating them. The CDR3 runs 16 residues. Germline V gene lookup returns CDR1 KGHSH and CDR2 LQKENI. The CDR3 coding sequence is TGTGCCAGCTCACCCCGCTCTAGGTACAACACCGGGGAGCTGTTTTTT. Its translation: CASSPRSRYNTGELFF. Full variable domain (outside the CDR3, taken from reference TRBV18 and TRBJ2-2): NAGVMQNPRHLVRRRGQEARLRCSPMKGHSHVYWYRQLPEEGLKFMVYLQKENIIDESGMPKERFSAEFPKEGPSILRIQQVVRGDSAAYFCASSPRSRYNTGELFFGEGSRLTVL.

The CDR3 DNA is TGTGCCAGCAGCCGCGGGACTAGCGGACAACGGGAGCAGTTCTTC. It encodes CASSRGTSGQREQFF. The chain links TRBV7-2 to TRBJ2-1; TRBD2 aligns across 11 bases. J lost 10 bases, V lost 5 bases, and 10 bases had no gene match. Germline V gene data show CDR1 as SGHTA and CDR2 as FQGNSA. The CDR3 has 15 amino acids.

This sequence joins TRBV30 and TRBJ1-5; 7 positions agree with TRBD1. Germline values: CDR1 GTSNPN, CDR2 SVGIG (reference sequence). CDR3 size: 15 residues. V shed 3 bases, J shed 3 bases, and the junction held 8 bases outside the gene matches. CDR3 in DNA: TGTGCCTGGAGGACAGGGAACGGCGCCAATCAGCCCCAGCATTTT. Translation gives CAWRTGNGANQPQHF.